This entry lists 12 T cell receptor beta chains sequenced from one sample in a study of T cells after yellow fever vaccination (dated by TCRdb to 2018 to 2020). The treatment or condition label of this sample denotes: live attenuated yellow fever vaccine strain. The library was prepared using 5' RACE. Reads for this sample came from an Illumina NovaSeq 6000. TCRdb reran the public reads through fastp at Q25 and MiXCR, keeping productive beta chains. CDR3 protein duplicates are merged, each entry listing the most common genes and DNA. Recorded for this sample are some 120,000 distinct CDR3 sequences; about 16% of them occurred a single time. The ten top clones hold 40% to 45% of the sample. The sequencing used CD8+ T cells sorted from PBMCs, collected 5 days after the yellow fever booster vaccination. Receptors were obtained from a man aged 18 to 29 who received the YFV17D yellow fever vaccine.

This clonotype was counted between two and nine times. V and J are TRBV6-2 or TRBV6-3 and TRBJ1-1; D might be TRBD1 (5 bases). In germline, CDR1 is MNHEY, CDR2 SVGEGT. The CDR3 totals 16 residues. V shed 6 bases and J shed 0 bases, with 17 bases lying between them. CDR3 DNA sequence: TGTGCCAGCAGACTAAACCCGGGACGGATGAACACTGAAGCTTTCTTT. Translated, it gives CASRLNPGRMNTEAFF.

This clonotype was counted a few times. The chain combines TRBV11-2 with TRBJ2-5; D gene ambiguous. V was clipped by 0 bases and J by 5 bases, with 4 bases between them. The CDR3 is 12 residues long. Per germline, CDR1 SGHAT and CDR2 FQNNGV. Written as DNA, the CDR3 is TGTGCCAGCAGCTTAGATCATGAGACCCAGTACTTC. It yields the protein CASSLDHETQYF.

V usage is TRBV21-1 and J usage is TRBJ2-6; the table's D gene call, TRBD1, was not cross checked with the DNA. TRBV21-1 is a recognized pseudogene. This CDR3 is built from 16 residues. The CDR3 here is CANSGGRLSGANVLTF. The CDR3 DNA reads TGTGCCAACTCCGGGGGCAGGTTAAGCGGGGCCAACGTCCTGACTTTC.

This clonotype occurred a few times. The V call is TRBV6-5, the J call TRBJ2-7; a possible D gene is TRBD1 (5 bases). The germline CDR1 and CDR2 sequences are MNHEY and SVGAGI. CDR3 length: 14 residues. Trimming removed 10 bases from V and 5 bases from J, with 21 bases in between. CDR3 sequence reads: CATSPQGTANEQYF. The CDR3 coding sequence is TGTGCCACCAGCCCCCAGGGAACAGCTAACGAGCAGTACTTC.

This clonotype was observed a few times. The V and J genes are TRBV12-3 or TRBV12-4 and TRBJ2-1; 14 bases agree with TRBD2. Trimming removed 5 bases from V and 9 bases from J; junction bases left unmatched: 12. The CDR3 is 17 amino acids. The chain's CDR3 is CASSAETSGGEWLEQFF. The CDR3 DNA sequence: TGTGCCAGCAGTGCCGAGACTAGCGGGGGGGAGTGGCTTGAGCAGTTCTTC.

The sample holds a few counts of this clonotype. The chain employs TRBV7-9 and TRBJ2-1, with 13 bases aligning to TRBD2. The germline gives CDR1 SEHNR, CDR2 FQNEAQ (reference sequence). J was trimmed by 2 bases and V by 5 bases; bases with no gene match: 6. This CDR3 contains 17 residues. The CDR3, as DNA: TGTGCCAGCAGCCACGGACTAGCGGGGGTCGCCTACAATGAGCAGTTCTTC. The encoded protein is CASSHGLAGVAYNEQFF.

This clonotype was detected only a few times. CDR3 DNA: TGCAGTGCTAGAGAGCTAGCGGGGAGTTACAATGAGCAGTTCTTC. This codes for CSARELAGSYNEQFF. The chain is built from TRBV20-1 and TRBJ2-1, with 9 bases that match TRBD2. V shed 0 bases, J shed 4 bases, and the junction held 4 bases outside the gene matches. The CDR3 has 15 amino acids. CDR1 DFQATT and CDR2 SNEGSKA come from the germline V gene (reference sequence).

This clonotype was observed many times. The gene calls are TRBV4-1 and TRBJ1-2; 7 bases align to TRBD1. The CDR3 consists of 16 residues. Germline CDR1 reads MGHRA; CDR2 reads YSYEKL. V shed 2 bases, J shed 6 bases, and the junction held 12 bases outside the gene matches. CDR3: CASSQRDSSFTDGYTF. The CDR3 DNA reads as TGCGCCAGCAGCCAACGGGACAGCTCTTTTACCGATGGCTACACCTTC.

The sample holds a few counts of this clonotype. The J gene is TRBJ1-6, the V gene TRBV12-3 or TRBV12-4, with 7 nucleotides matching TRBD1. The CDR3 extends over 17 amino acids. J lost 10 bases, V lost 5 bases, and 17 bases had no gene match. CDR3 protein: CASSPDRVYGILSPLHF. DNA of the CDR3: TGTGCCAGCAGTCCAGACAGGGTCTACGGGATTCTCTCACCCCTCCACTTT.

This chain joins TRBV7-9 and TRBJ2-5; tentatively, D is TRBD1 or TRBD2 (5 bases each). The CDR3 covers 15 residues. V gave up 5 bases and J gave up 5 bases, with 18 bases separating them. CDR1 and CDR2 from the germline V gene are SEHNR and FQNEAQ (reference sequence). The CDR3 DNA sequence: TGTGCCAGCAGCCCTACCGGGGCAGCTCCGGAGACCCAGTACTTC. It specifies CASSPTGAAPETQYF.

The rearrangement links TRBV4-2 to TRBJ1-2; D gene uncertain. The CDR3 is 15 amino acids. Germline-derived CDR1 and CDR2 are LGHNA and YNFKEQ. Trimming pared 0 bases from V and 3 bases from J, leaving 11 bases between. Here the CDR3 DNA reads TGTGCCAGCAGCCAAGATCTCGCAGAATACTATGGCTACACCTTC. Translating it yields CASSQDLAEYYGYTF.

This clonotype was seen more than once but under ten times. The chain has TRBV6-1 and TRBJ2-2; D ambiguous. In germline, CDR1 is MNHNS, CDR2 SASEGT. The CDR3 has 13 amino acids. V shed 10 bases and J shed 5 bases, with 14 bases lying between them. CDR3: CATRISGTGELFF. The DNA for the CDR3 is TGTGCCACCAGGATTTCGGGTACCGGGGAGCTGTTTTTT.